The 32 T cell receptor beta chains in this list originate from one sample, sequenced in a study of spatial heterogeneity in lung cancer. TCRdb re-called the 5' RACE reads with MiXCR, one entry per CDR3 protein. The table lists more than 2,500 distinct CDR3 sequences, under 6.5% of them singletons. Time point defined: sample taken at primary tumor resection. These receptors are not linked to any known antigen. Notes on the study in general: Counts that tracked tumor mutation counts were those of expanded intratumoral alpha and beta TCRs.

This sample comprised lung tumor tissue, obtained at surgery. The receptors were gathered from a male donor with early-stage non-small cell lung cancer.

Sample share makes this clonotype medium-sized (0.01 to 0.1%). This beta chain is a stray sequence in a library constructed for alpha chains; its clone size is not meaningful. This chain joins TRBV5-1 and TRBJ2-3; D is uncertain. The CDR3 is made up of 16 amino acids. Deletions cut 0 bases from V and 2 bases from J, with 13 bases between. Looked up from germline, CDR1 is SGHRS and CDR2 is YFSETQ. The CDR3 DNA reads TGCGCCAGCAGCTTGGGAGTTCTTGCGGACACAGATACGCAGTATTTT. As protein: CASSLGVLADTDTQYF.

This clonotype is deemed medium-sized. This beta chain came through as a stray read in a library set up for alpha chains, and its size says little. This chain uses TRBV6-5 with TRBJ2-2; tentative D call: TRBD1 (6 bases). V shed 2 bases and J shed 5 bases, with 12 bases lying between them. The CDR3 extends over 15 amino acids. CDR1 is MNHEY and CDR2 is SVGAGI in the germline V gene. The CDR3 sequence: CASSYQLQGTGELFF. The CDR3 DNA is TGTGCCAGCAGTTACCAACTACAGGGAACCGGGGAGCTGTTTTTT.

This clonotype occurred a few times. A much more abundant neighbour one base away suggests this may be a read error. This beta chain slipped into a library made for alpha chains as a stray read, so its size is not meaningful. J is TRBJ2-1 and V is TRBV6-5, with 9 bases identical to TRBD2. After removal of 4 bases from V and 6 bases from J, the junction contained 7 bases not matched to a gene. The CDR3 sequence is 15 residues long. The germline gives CDR1 MNHEY, CDR2 SVGAGI. The CDR3 sequence: CASSSVGLAFNEQFF. In DNA, the CDR3 is TGTGCCAGCAGTTCTGTGGGACTAGCATTCAATGAGCAGTTCTTC.

This clonotype rates as medium-sized. Found in a library prepared for alpha chains, this beta chain is an off-target read, and its abundance has little meaning. The rearrangement joins TRBV7-2 to TRBJ2-3; 9 bases are shared with TRBD2. Trimming took 8 bases from V and 5 from J; bases not matched to a gene: 8. Germline V CDR1 and CDR2: SGHTA, FQGNSA. The CDR3 spans 14 residues. The DNA of the CDR3 is TGTGCCAGCCGCCCGGGACTAGCCGTAGATACGCAGTATTTT. Its translation: CASRPGLAVDTQYF.

With regard to this clonotype: Little can be read into the size of this beta chain, an off-target read in a library designed for alpha chains. The J gene is TRBJ2-5, the V gene TRBV18; 8 positions match TRBD1. CDR1 is KGHSH and CDR2 is LQKENI in the germline V gene. The V gene end was trimmed by 5 bases and the J gene end by 3 bases; junction bases not matched to a gene: 8. CDR3 size: 15 residues. The CDR3 coding sequence is TGTGCCAGCTCAGCTGTTACAGGGGGTAAAGAGACCCAGTACTTC. It translates to CASSAVTGGKETQYF.

This clonotype is termed medium-sized (0.01 to 0.1%). The library was built for alpha chains, so this beta chain is an off-target read and its size means little. This chain connects TRBV5-1 to TRBJ2-7; TRBD1 might be the D (5 bases). Trimming removed 3 bases from V and 2 bases from J, with 15 bases in between. From germline, CDR1 is SGHRS and CDR2 YFSETQ. The CDR3 sequence is 15 residues long. The CDR3 loop is CASSSPEGVPYEQYF. The CDR3 DNA reads as TGCGCCAGCAGCTCCCCGGAAGGGGTCCCCTACGAGCAGTACTTC. The full variable domain, its missing parts supplied by reference TRBV5-1 and TRBJ2-7, is KAGVTQTPRYLIKTRGQQVTLSCSPISGHRSVSWYQQTPGQGLQFLFEYFSETQRNKGNFPGRFSGRQFSNSRSEMNVSTLELGDSALYLCASSSPEGVPYEQYFGPGTRLTVT.

This clonotype ranks as medium-sized (0.01 to 0.1%). This beta chain represents an off-target read in a library built for alpha chains; its size is of limited meaning. This rearrangement joins TRBV5-1 to TRBJ2-2; possibly TRBD1 for D (6 bases). The germline gives CDR1 SGHRS, CDR2 YFSETQ. V dropped 5 bases and J dropped 2 bases, with 10 bases sitting between them. The CDR3 has 14 amino acids. CDR3: CASRGGINTGELFF. The CDR3 DNA reads as TGCGCCAGCAGAGGGGGAATTAACACCGGGGAGCTGTTTTTT.

Judged by abundance, this clonotype is medium-sized. With the library built for alpha chains, this beta chain is off target and its frequency is not meaningful. The chain combines TRBV4-2 with TRBJ1-2, with no clear D. The CDR3 covers 12 residues. CDR1 is LGHNA and CDR2 is YNFKEQ in the germline V gene. Trimming took off 0 bases at V and 8 bases at J, with 7 bases between the two ends. CDR3 in DNA: TGTGCCAGCAGCCAAGAAGGAAGGGGCTACACCTTC. It is translated as CASSQEGRGYTF.

This clonotype is labeled medium-sized (0.01 to 0.1%). This beta chain lies outside the target of a library built for alpha chains; its clone size means little. The chain combines TRBV13 with TRBJ1-1; D is uncertain. V lost 1 base and J 11 bases, leaving 5 bases between the germline ends. This CDR3 spans 10 amino acids. CDR1 is PRHDT and CDR2 is FYEKMQ in the germline V gene (reference sequence). The CDR3 nucleotides are TGTGCCAGCAGCTTAGTATCGGCTTTCTTT. Translating it yields CASSLVSAFF. Combining the CDR3 with reference TRBV13 and TRBJ1-1 gives the whole variable domain AAGVIQSPRHLIKEKRETATLKCYPIPRHDTVYWYQQGPGQDPQFLISFYEKMQSDKGSIPDRFSAQQFSDYHSELNMSSLELGDSALYFCASSLVSAFFGQGTRLTVV.

Relative to its sample, this clonotype is medium-sized. A library prepared for alpha chains yielded this beta chain as an off-target read; its size is of little meaning. DNA of the CDR3: TGCAGTGCTCCCGGGACTAGCGGGAGTGAGAACACCGGGGAGCTGTTTTTT. It codes for CSAPGTSGSENTGELFF. This chain links TRBV20-1 with TRBJ2-2; 14 bases line up with TRBD2. This CDR3 is 17 amino acids long. Germline lookup yields CDR1 DFQATT and CDR2 SNEGSKA (reference sequence). V lost 5 bases and J lost 1; bases outside the gene matches: 6.

Judged by abundance, this clonotype is medium-sized. The library was designed around alpha chains, so this beta chain is a stray read whose abundance carries little weight. The genes are TRBV27 and TRBJ2-7; possible D gene TRBD1, 6 bases. Trimming stripped 6 bases from V and 3 bases from J, with 12 bases between. From germline, CDR1 is MNHEY and CDR2 SMNVEV (reference sequence). This CDR3 is built from 13 residues. The CDR3 DNA reads TGTGCCAGCAGGCCCGGGACAAACTACGAGCAGTACTTC. This codes for CASRPGTNYEQYF.

This clonotype rates as medium-sized. Because this beta chain is a stray read in a library intended to capture alpha chains, its abundance should not be given much weight. The chain combines TRBV29-1 with TRBJ2-5, with TRBD1 matching 7 bases. CDR3 size: 14 residues. The V segment lost 7 bases and the J segment 5 bases; nucleotides outside the gene matches: 13. CDR1 is SQVTM and CDR2 is ANQGSEA in the germline V gene. The CDR3, as DNA: TGCAGCGCGGCGATAAACAGGGGCGGGGAGACCCAGTACTTC. Its translation is CSAAINRGGETQYF. The full variable domain, rest sourced from reference TRBV29-1 and TRBJ2-5, is SAVISQKPSRDICQRGTSLTIQCQVDSQVTMMFWYRQQPGQSLTLIATANQGSEATYESGFVIDKFPISRPNLTFSTLTVSNMSPEDSSIYLCSAAINRGGETQYFGPGTRLLVL.

In its sample, this clonotype ranks as medium-sized. Being off target in a library aimed at alpha chains, this beta chain has a size of little meaning. The V call is TRBV20-1, the J call TRBJ2-5, with 12 bases lining up with TRBD2. J lost 4 bases, V lost 6 bases, and 12 bases had no gene match. The CDR3 length is 16 residues. The germline CDR1 and CDR2 sequences are DFQATT and SNEGSKA (reference sequence). This chain's CDR3 is CSAPKATSGRVETQYF. CDR3 sequence (DNA): TGCAGTGCACCCAAGGCGACTAGCGGGAGAGTAGAGACCCAGTACTTC.

By sample share, this clonotype is medium-sized. The size of this beta chain means little, since it is a stray read in a library made for alpha chains. V gene TRBV20-1 combines with J gene TRBJ2-3, with 8 bases aligning to TRBD1. V dropped 0 bases and J dropped 4; count of bases not matched to a gene: 9. CDR3 length: 16 amino acids. Germline-derived CDR1 and CDR2 are DFQATT and SNEGSKA (reference sequence). CDR3 sequence (DNA): TGCAGTGCTAGAGATCTAGGACAGGGTGTCGCAGATACGCAGTATTTT. This translates into CSARDLGQGVADTQYF.

This clonotype ranks as medium-sized. Little can be read into the size of this beta chain, an off-target read in a library designed for alpha chains. The chain joins TRBV20-1 to TRBJ1-2; possible D gene TRBD1, 5 bases. V dropped 5 bases and J dropped 8 bases, with 15 bases sitting between them. Germline V gene lookup returns CDR1 DFQATT and CDR2 SNEGSKA (reference sequence). The CDR3 extends over 12 amino acids. CDR3 region: CSAPDSPRGYTF. In nucleotides, the CDR3 is TGCAGTGCTCCCGACAGCCCTAGGGGCTACACCTTC.

To note about this clonotype: A much larger clone is a single base away; this may be a read error. This beta chain was picked up by a library intended for alpha chains and is off target, so its count carries little meaning. The chain couples TRBV7-9 to TRBJ1-1; TRBD1 is a possible D gene (5 bases). This CDR3 has 13 residues. Germline loops: CDR1 SEHNR, CDR2 FQNEAQ (reference sequence). The CDR3 sequence: CASSLGRGTESFF. The DNA of the CDR3 is TGTGCCAGCAGCTTAGGTAGGGGCACTGAATCTTTCTTT.

In its sample, this clonotype is medium-sized (0.01 to 0.1%). Found in a library prepared for alpha chains, this beta chain is an off-target read, and its abundance has little meaning. This chain joins TRBV20-1 and TRBJ2-3; unclear D gene. The V and J ends lost 6 bases and 0 bases respectively, with 13 bases between them. The germline gives CDR1 DFQATT, CDR2 SNEGSKA (reference sequence). CDR3 length: 14 amino acids. CDR3: CSAPDWESTDTQYF. The DNA of the CDR3 is TGCAGTGCACCCGACTGGGAAAGCACAGATACGCAGTATTTT.

This clonotype is medium-sized. This beta chain is an off-target read within a library intended for alpha chains, so its frequency means little. The rearrangement uses TRBV6-5 and TRBJ1-5, with TRBD1 as a possible D gene (6 bases). Germline V gene lookup returns CDR1 MNHEY and CDR2 SVGAGI. Trimming stripped 2 bases from V and 4 bases from J, with 12 bases between. The CDR3 runs to 15 residues. CDR3 sequence: CASSYIGGPNQPQHF. CDR3 nucleotide sequence: TGTGCCAGCAGTTACATCGGGGGCCCGAATCAGCCCCAGCATTTT.

This clonotype is deemed medium-sized. The size of this beta chain means little, since it is a stray read in a library made for alpha chains. The rearrangement uses TRBV28 and TRBJ2-2, with 9 nucleotides matching TRBD2. Germline trimming cut 3 bases from V and 6 bases from J; bases unmatched to any gene: 5. CDR3 size: 15 residues. The germline CDR1 and CDR2 sequences are MDHEN and SYDVKM. Written as DNA, the CDR3 is TGTGCCAGCAGTTTGAGGACTAGCGACGCCGGGGAGCTGTTTTTT. It encodes CASSLRTSDAGELFF.

Note on this clonotype: A library prepared for alpha chains yielded this beta chain as an off-target read; its size is of little meaning. The V gene is TRBV11-2, the J gene TRBJ2-7; weak D call: TRBD1 (5 bases). Germline loops: CDR1 SGHAT, CDR2 FQNNGV. This CDR3 has 12 amino acids. Trimming shortened V by 6 bases and J by 1 base, and 7 bases separated the two germline ends. The CDR3 sequence: CASRSGSYEQYF. DNA for the CDR3: TGTGCCAGCAGGTCAGGGTCCTACGAGCAGTACTTC.

This clonotype is categorized as medium-sized. The library was prepared for alpha chains; this beta chain is a stray read, so its frequency means little. The rearrangement uses TRBV4-3 and TRBJ2-1; 11 positions match TRBD1. The CDR3 is 16 residues long. J lost 3 bases, V lost 0 bases, and 1 base had no gene match. Germline CDR1 and CDR2: LGHNA and YSLEER. The CDR3 sequence: CASSQDGTGGYNEQFF. For the CDR3, the DNA is TGCGCCAGCAGCCAAGATGGGACAGGGGGCTACAATGAGCAGTTCTTC.

In its sample, this clonotype was seen many times. Since the library was made to target alpha chains, this beta chain is a stray read and its abundance is not meaningful. This sequence joins TRBV18 and TRBJ2-7; TRBD2 aligns across 8 bases. The CDR3 is 15 residues long. J was trimmed by 3 bases and V by 3 bases; bases with no gene match: 7. Per germline, CDR1 KGHSH and CDR2 LQKENI. The DNA of the CDR3 is TGTGCCAGCTCACCCCCAGGGGCGGGGGGCTACGAGCAGTACTTC. Protein sequence: CASSPPGAGGYEQYF. Full variable domain (outside the CDR3, taken from reference TRBV18 and TRBJ2-7): NAGVMQNPRHLVRRRGQEARLRCSPMKGHSHVYWYRQLPEEGLKFMVYLQKENIIDESGMPKERFSAEFPKEGPSILRIQQVVRGDSAAYFCASSPPGAGGYEQYFGPGTRLTVT.

In its sample, this clonotype was seen many times. This beta chain is an unintended read in a library built for alpha chains; its size means little. V and J are TRBV6-2 or TRBV6-3 and TRBJ2-2; TRBD1 matches 7 bases. V lost 6 bases, J lost 4 bases, and 5 bases stayed unmatched. The CDR3 length is 14 residues. From germline, CDR1 is MNHEY and CDR2 SVGEGT. The CDR3 DNA sequence: TGTGCCAGCAGCTGGGGACAGCTCACCGGGGAGCTGTTTTTT. Amino acid sequence: CASSWGQLTGELFF.

This clonotype counts as medium-sized (0.01 to 0.1%). The size of this beta chain means little, since it is a stray read in a library made for alpha chains. This chain connects TRBV28 to TRBJ1-2; 9 bases map to TRBD1. The V gene end was trimmed by 6 bases and the J gene end by 6 bases; junction bases not matched to a gene: 8. The CDR3 length is 14 residues. Germline assignment: CDR1 MDHEN and CDR2 SYDVKM. The CDR3 coding sequence is TGTGCCAGCAGCCGAGGACAGGGGAGAGATGGCTACACCTTC. Translated, it gives CASSRGQGRDGYTF.

Relative to its sample, this clonotype is medium-sized. This beta chain slipped into a library made for alpha chains as a stray read, so its size is not meaningful. The rearrangement uses TRBV7-3 and TRBJ2-1, with 9 bases that match TRBD1. Germline assignment: CDR1 SGHTA and CDR2 FQGTGA. The CDR3 has 16 residues. The J segment lost 5 bases and the V segment lost 5 bases, leaving 10 bases of the junction unmatched. The CDR3 sequence is CASSASRQGVNNEQFF. DNA of the CDR3: TGTGCCAGCAGCGCCTCCAGACAGGGGGTAAACAATGAGCAGTTCTTC.

By share of the sample, this clonotype is medium-sized. A library prepared for alpha chains yielded this beta chain as an off-target read; its size is of little meaning. The V call is TRBV20-1, the J call TRBJ2-7; no clear D. CDR3 length: 12 amino acids. Germline V lookup: CDR1 DFQATT, CDR2 SNEGSKA (reference sequence). The V and J ends lost 5 bases and 2 bases respectively, with 10 bases between them. The CDR3 nucleotides read TGCAGTGCTTCTCCCCCCCCCTACGAGCAGTACTTC. Encoded protein: CSASPPPYEQYF.

Judged by abundance, this clonotype is medium-sized. As an off-target read in a library built for alpha chains, this beta chain has a frequency of little significance. J is TRBJ1-3 and V is TRBV7-2; unclear D gene. Germline-derived CDR1 and CDR2 are SGHTA and FQGNSA. Trimming stripped 5 bases from V and 3 bases from J, with 5 bases between. This CDR3 contains 12 residues. The CDR3 protein is CASSQFGNTIYF. The CDR3 DNA sequence: TGTGCCAGCAGCCAATTTGGAAACACCATATATTTT. Full variable domain (remainder filled in from reference TRBV7-2 and TRBJ1-3): GAGVSQSPSNKVTEKGKDVELRCDPISGHTALYWYRQSLGQGLEFLIYFQGNSAPDKSGLPSDRFSAERTGGSVSTLTIQRTQQEDSAVYLCASSQFGNTIYFGEGSWLTVV.

By share, this clonotype ranks as medium-sized. This beta chain turned up in a library designed for alpha chains; as an off-target read, its abundance says little. The CDR3 loop is CATSQGARQLNYGYTF. In DNA, the CDR3 is TGTGCCACCTCCCAGGGGGCGCGGCAGCTTAACTATGGCTACACCTTC. This chain connects TRBV6-1 to TRBJ1-2, with 8 positions matching TRBD1. The germline gives CDR1 MNHNS, CDR2 SASEGT. The CDR3 has 16 amino acids. V gave up 10 bases and J gave up 1 base; unmatched junction bases: 14.

In its sample, this clonotype is large. This beta chain appears as a stray read in a library generated for alpha chains; its size is not informative. The rearrangement links TRBV28 to TRBJ1-2; no clear D gene. Germline CDR1 and CDR2: MDHEN and SYDVKM. V lost 5 bases and J lost 2, with 12 bases in between. The CDR3 sequence is 14 residues long. This CDR3 is CASSKMDGNYGYTF. CDR3 in DNA: TGTGCCAGCAGTAAGATGGACGGAAACTATGGCTACACCTTC.

This clonotype is termed medium-sized. The library was built for alpha chains, so this beta chain is an off-target read and its size means little. The J gene is TRBJ2-7, the V gene TRBV29-1; TRBD1 agrees at 8 bases. The CDR3 is 15 amino acids. Germline CDR1 and CDR2: SQVTM and ANQGSEA. Trimming at V came to 4 bases and at J to 4 bases, leaving 12 bases not matched to a gene. CDR3 in DNA: TGCAGCGTTGTGAGGGGGTCAGGGGGCGCGTACGAGCAGTACTTC. It translates to CSVVRGSGGAYEQYF.

By frequency in the sample, this clonotype is medium-sized. The size of this beta chain means little, since it is a stray read in a library made for alpha chains. The chain is built from TRBV20-1 and TRBJ2-3; the D gene is possibly TRBD2 (5 bases). Trimming took off 6 bases at V and 6 bases at J, with 16 bases between the two ends. In germline, CDR1 is DFQATT, CDR2 SNEGSKA (reference sequence). This CDR3 spans 13 amino acids. The CDR3 coding sequence is TGCAGTGCCCCCCTCTGGCAGCGGGATACGCAGTATTTT. It yields the protein CSAPLWQRDTQYF.

By share, this clonotype ranks as medium-sized. This beta chain came through as a stray read in a library set up for alpha chains, and its size says little. The chain employs TRBV20-1 and TRBJ2-5, with unresolved D. V was clipped by 6 bases and J by 4 bases, with 12 bases between them. CDR1 is DFQATT, CDR2 SNEGSKA, per germline (reference sequence). The CDR3 has 12 residues. The CDR3 region is CSATMNPETQYF. The CDR3 DNA sequence: TGCAGTGCCACCATGAACCCAGAGACCCAGTACTTC.